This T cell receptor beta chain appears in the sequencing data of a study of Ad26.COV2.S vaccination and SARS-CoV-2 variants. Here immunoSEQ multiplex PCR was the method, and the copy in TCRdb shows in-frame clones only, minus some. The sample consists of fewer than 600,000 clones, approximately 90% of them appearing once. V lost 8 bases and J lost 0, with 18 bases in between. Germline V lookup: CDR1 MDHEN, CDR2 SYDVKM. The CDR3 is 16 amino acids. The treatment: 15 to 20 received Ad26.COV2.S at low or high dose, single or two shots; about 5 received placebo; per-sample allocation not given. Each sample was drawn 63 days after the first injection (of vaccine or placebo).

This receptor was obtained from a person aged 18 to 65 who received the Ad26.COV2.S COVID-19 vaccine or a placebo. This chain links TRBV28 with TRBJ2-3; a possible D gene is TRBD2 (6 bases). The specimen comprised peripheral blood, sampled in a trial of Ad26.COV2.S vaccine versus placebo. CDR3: CASLRAIAASTDTQYF. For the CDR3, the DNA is TGTGCCAGCCTCCGGGCGATAGCGGCTAGCACAGATACGCAGTATTTT.